Below are 9 T cell receptor beta chains sequenced from a single sample in a study of blood T cell repertoires in COVID-19. The table came from immunoSEQ multiplex PCR; TCRdb's copy has only in-frame clones and leaves some out. Here the sample spans fewer than 350,000 clones, 88% being singletons. The sequenced sample consisted of peripheral blood. These receptors were collected from a man aged 18 to 29 with active or convalescent COVID-19.

This chain uses TRBV27 with TRBJ2-7; TRBD1 matches at 7 bases. The CDR3 sequence is 14 residues long. J was trimmed by 2 bases and V by 6 bases; bases with no gene match: 7. Germline V gene sequence: CDR1 MNHEY, CDR2 SMNVEV (reference sequence). CDR3 DNA sequence: TGTGCCAGCAGCCCACGACAGGGCCCCTACGAGCAGTACTTC. Its protein product is CASSPRQGPYEQYF.

This clone was picked up many times. This chain uses TRBV3-1 (or the pseudogene TRBV3-2) with TRBJ2-1, with 7 bases matching TRBD1. Germline V CDR1 and CDR2: LGHDT, YNNKEL (reference sequence). The CDR3 covers 16 residues. Germline trimming cut 1 base from V and 5 bases from J; bases unmatched to any gene: 8. The CDR3 sequence: CASSQVVMTGNNEQFF. CDR3 nucleotides: TGTGCCAGCAGCCAAGTCGTGATGACAGGGAACAATGAGCAGTTCTTC.

J is TRBJ1-2 and V is TRBV24-1, with TRBD1 matching over 7 bases. CDR3 length: 19 amino acids. Trimming took 7 bases from V and 2 from J; bases not matched to a gene: 21. Per germline, CDR1 KGHDR and CDR2 SFDVKD. The CDR3 spells CATSPVNRGPSPPNYGYTF. The DNA of the CDR3 is TGTGCCACCAGCCCCGTGAACAGGGGTCCTTCCCCCCCAAACTATGGCTACACCTTC.

This clone was observed a single time. The chain links TRBV15 to TRBJ1-2, with D maybe TRBD1 (6 bases). The CDR3 length is 17 residues. Trimming left V 5 bases short and J 2 bases short, with 21 bases between. Per the germline V gene, CDR1 is LNHNV and CDR2 is YYDKDF (reference sequence). CDR3 bases: TGTGCCACCAGCGGGTATGAAGAGGGGGGGTGGAACTATGGCTACACCTTC. Translation: CATSGYEEGGWNYGYTF.

This clone was picked up one time. The chain joins TRBV7-8 to TRBJ1-2; D is ambiguous. The germline V and J ends were trimmed by 3 bases and 5 bases, with 13 bases remaining between them. CDR3 length: 14 amino acids. Germline CDR1 is SGHVS and CDR2 is FQNEAQ. The CDR3 DNA is TGTGCCAGCAGCTTGGGATTTAGCGGGTATGGCTACACCTTC. Its translation: CASSLGFSGYGYTF.

The rearrangement joins TRBV19 to TRBJ2-2; D is perhaps TRBD1 (6 bases). This CDR3 has 16 amino acids. V lost 7 bases, J lost 0 bases, and 15 bases lay in between. Germline values: CDR1 LNHDA, CDR2 SQIVND (reference sequence). Here the CDR3 DNA reads TGTGCCAGTATTCCACCGGGACAACCGAACACCGGGGAGCTGTTTTTT. Its protein is CASIPPGQPNTGELFF.

This chain uses TRBV5-5 with TRBJ2-1; 12 nucleotides match TRBD2. The V gene end was trimmed by 2 bases and the J gene end by 9 bases; junction bases not matched to a gene: 6. Germline CDR1 is SGHKS and CDR2 is YYEKEE (reference sequence). This CDR3 is 15 amino acids long. For the CDR3, the DNA is TGTGCCAGCAGCTTTACTAGCGGGGGGATGGTTGAGCAGTTCTTC. Residues: CASSFTSGGMVEQFF. Using reference TRBV5-5 and TRBJ2-1 for the parts outside the CDR3, the full variable domain is DAGVTQSPTHLIKTRGQQVTLRCSPISGHKSVSWYQQVLGQGPQFIFQYYEKEERGRGNFPDRFSARQFPNYSSELNVNALLLGDSALYLCASSFTSGGMVEQFFGPGTRLTVL.

The chain uses TRBV6-4 and TRBJ1-3; 8 bases line up with TRBD1. The CDR3 is made up of 18 amino acids. Per the germline V gene, CDR1 is MRHNA and CDR2 is SNTAGT. V lost 3 bases to trimming and J lost 0 bases; unmatched junction nucleotides: 10. In DNA form, the CDR3 reads TGTGCCAGCAGTGAAAAGTTTGGACAGGGAGGCTCTGGAAACACCATATATTTT. Amino acid sequence: CASSEKFGQGGSGNTIYF.

The chain couples TRBV5-5 to TRBJ1-2, with D possibly TRBD1 on 5 matching bases. In germline, CDR1 is SGHKS, CDR2 YYEKEE (reference sequence). The V gene lost 2 bases and the J gene lost 4 bases, with 12 bases spanning the gap. The CDR3 is made up of 14 amino acids. The DNA for the CDR3 is TGTGCCAGCAGCTTCGCGACAGCAACCTATGGCTACACCTTC. It specifies CASSFATATYGYTF.